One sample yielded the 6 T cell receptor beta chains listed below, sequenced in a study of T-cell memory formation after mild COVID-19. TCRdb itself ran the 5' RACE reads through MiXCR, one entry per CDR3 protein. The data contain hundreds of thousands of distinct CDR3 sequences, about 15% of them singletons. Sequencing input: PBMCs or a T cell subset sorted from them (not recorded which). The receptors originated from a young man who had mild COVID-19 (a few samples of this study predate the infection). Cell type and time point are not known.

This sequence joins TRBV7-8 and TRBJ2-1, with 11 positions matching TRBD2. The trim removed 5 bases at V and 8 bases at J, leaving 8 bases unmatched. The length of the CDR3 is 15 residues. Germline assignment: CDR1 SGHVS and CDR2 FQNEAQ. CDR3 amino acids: CASSTLAGGPDEQFF. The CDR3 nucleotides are TGTGCCAGCAGCACGTTAGCGGGGGGGCCAGATGAGCAGTTCTTC.

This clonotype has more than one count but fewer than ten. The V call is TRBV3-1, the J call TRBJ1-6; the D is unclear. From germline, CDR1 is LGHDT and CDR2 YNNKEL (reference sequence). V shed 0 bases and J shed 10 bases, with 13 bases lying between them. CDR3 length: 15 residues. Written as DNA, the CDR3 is TGTGCCAGCAGCCAAGATACTAGACGGGCATCACCCCTCCACTTT. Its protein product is CASSQDTRRASPLHF.

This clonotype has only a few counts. The CDR3 region has the DNA TGTGCCAGCAGTGGGACAGGAGACAATCAGCCCCAGCATTTT. It codes for CASSGTGDNQPQHF. The V and J genes are TRBV12-3 or TRBV12-4 and TRBJ1-5; 8 nucleotides align to TRBD1. V was clipped by 5 bases and J by 3 bases; unmatched bases: 3. CDR3 length: 14 amino acids.

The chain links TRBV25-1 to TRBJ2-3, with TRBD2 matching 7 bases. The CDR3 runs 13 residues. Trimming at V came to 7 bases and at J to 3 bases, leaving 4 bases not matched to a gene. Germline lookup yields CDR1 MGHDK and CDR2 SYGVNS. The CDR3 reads CASTRGRTDTQYF. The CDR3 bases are TGTGCCAGCACGCGGGGGAGGACAGATACGCAGTATTTT.

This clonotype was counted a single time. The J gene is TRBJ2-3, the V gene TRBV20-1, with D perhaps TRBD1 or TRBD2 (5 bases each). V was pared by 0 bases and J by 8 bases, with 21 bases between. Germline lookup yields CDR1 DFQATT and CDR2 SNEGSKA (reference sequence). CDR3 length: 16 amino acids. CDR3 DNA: TGCAGTGCTAGAGATCCCGTCGGGGCCTCCGAGGGTACGCAGTATTTT. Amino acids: CSARDPVGASEGTQYF.

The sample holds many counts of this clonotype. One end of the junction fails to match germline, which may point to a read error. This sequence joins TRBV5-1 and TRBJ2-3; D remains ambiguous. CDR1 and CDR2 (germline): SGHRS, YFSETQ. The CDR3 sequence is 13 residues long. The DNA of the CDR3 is TGTGCCAGCAGCTTACCGGGCACAGATACGCAGTATTTT. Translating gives CASSLPGTDTQYF.